This TCR beta chain derives from a study of human T cells and chemical hapten exposure. In the source study's methods: Ranging from about 20,000 to 750,000, TCR counts per sample had a median value of around 100,000. TCRdb re-derived calls from the RACE reads in MiXCR, one entry per CDR3 protein. The V and J calls come from TCRdb's annotation, not from the publication. The table records around 100,000 distinct CDR3 sequences, approximately 11% of them present only once. This clonotype was observed a few times. Time point denoted: patch test 1, 2 weeks after DPC sensitization. As to treatment: therapeutic diphenylcyclopropenone sensitization with weekly scalp DPC. The V and J ends lost 8 bases and 4 bases, in that order; junction bases with no gene match: 13. Germline V gene data show CDR1 as DFQATT and CDR2 as SNEGSKA (reference sequence). This CDR3 region has 16 residues.

This receptor was obtained from a woman in her 40s with alopecia areata. Some clones in this sample may be carry-over from other donors' samples. Sequencing was performed on whole blood, taken in connection with sensitization to the hapten diphenylcyclopropenone (DPC). This chain uses TRBV20-1 with TRBJ2-2; TRBD2 matches 10 bases. For the CDR3, the DNA is TGCAGTATGCTAGAGAGCGGGGGGGCATCCACCGGGGAGCTGTTTTTT. This sequence encodes CSMLESGGASTGELFF.